Listed here are 29 T cell receptor beta chains from one sample, sequenced in a study of cytomegalovirus exposure and HLA in healthy donors. PCR primers comprised 60 Vbeta and 13 Jbeta primers. The data were produced by immunoSEQ multiplex PCR, yet TCRdb's version contains in-frame clones alone and is incomplete. The sample lists around 150,000 clones, approximately 85% occurring once. Sequenced: PBMCs. These receptors all come from a man between 18 and 29 years old in good health and CMV-seropositive.

This clone occurred many times. CDR3: CASSQEGLAGDTYEQYF. The CDR3 DNA reads as TGCGCCAGCAGCCAAGAAGGCCTAGCGGGGGATACCTACGAGCAGTACTTC. This chain connects TRBV4-1 to TRBJ2-7; 10 nucleotides match TRBD2. CDR1 is MGHRA, CDR2 YSYEKL, per germline. The CDR3 length is 17 residues. Trimming at V came to 0 bases and at J to 2 bases, leaving 7 bases not matched to a gene.

The genes are TRBV30 and TRBJ2-4; the D gene is possibly TRBD1 (6 bases). Trimming took 4 bases from V and 6 from J, leaving 10 bases between them. This CDR3 is 12 amino acids long. Germline assignment: CDR1 GTSNPN and CDR2 SVGIG (reference sequence). CDR3 region: CAWTGAGNIQYF. The CDR3, as DNA: TGTGCCTGGACAGGGGCGGGAAACATTCAGTACTTC.

Notes on this clone: An end of the junction differs from the germline gene, which may be a read error. V gene TRBV5-1 combines with J gene TRBJ1-2; the match to TRBD1 covers 7 bases. Germline lookup yields CDR1 SGHRS and CDR2 YFSETQ. The CDR3 extends over 15 amino acids. The CDR3, as DNA: TGCGCCAGCAGCTTGCTTGGGACAGCACCCTATGACTACACCTTC. Its translation: CASSLLGTAPYDYTF.

The chain joins TRBV7-8 to TRBJ2-3; unclear D gene. V lost 3 bases and J 1 base, leaving 5 bases between the germline ends. Germline-derived CDR1 and CDR2 are SGHVS and FQNEAQ. This CDR3 contains 13 residues. The CDR3 DNA follows: TGTGCCAGCAGCTTTCGCGGCACAGATACGCAGTATTTT. Protein product: CASSFRGTDTQYF.

The chain uses TRBV13 and TRBJ2-1; 9 positions match TRBD1. Germline V gene lookup returns CDR1 PRHDT and CDR2 FYEKMQ (reference sequence). The CDR3 has 15 residues. J gave up 7 bases and V 3 bases, and 7 bases lay outside the gene matches. CDR3 amino acids: CASSLGTGGQNEQFF. The CDR3 bases are TGTGCCAGCAGCTTGGGTACAGGGGGCCAGAATGAGCAGTTCTTC.

The chain has TRBV27 and TRBJ2-7; the D gene is possibly TRBD1 (6 bases). Trimming removed 6 bases at V and 2 bases at J, with 20 bases between. The CDR3 is 16 residues long. Looked up from germline, CDR1 is MNHEY and CDR2 is SMNVEV (reference sequence). The CDR3 reads CASSRAGTGTAYEQYF. CDR3 bases: TGTGCCAGCAGCCGTGCTGGTACAGGGACGGCCTACGAGCAGTACTTC.

Concerning this clone: One end of the junction fails to match germline, which may point to a read error. The chain has TRBV5-1 and TRBJ1-4; D unclear. The CDR3 length is 15 residues. Per germline, CDR1 SGHRS and CDR2 YFSETQ. In nucleotides, the CDR3 is TGCGCCAGCAGGTTGGCCGGAACAGATAATGAAAAACTGTTTTTT. Encoded protein: CASRLAGTDNEKLFF.

This chain joins TRBV5-1 and TRBJ2-5; 7 nucleotides line up with TRBD2. Germline assignment: CDR1 SGHRS and CDR2 YFSETQ. This CDR3 region has 15 residues. V lost 0 bases and J lost 2; bases outside the gene matches: 4. The CDR3 protein is CASSLVLAAQETQYF. In DNA form, the CDR3 reads TGCGCCAGCAGCTTGGTCCTAGCGGCGCAAGAGACCCAGTACTTC.

This chain links TRBV19 with TRBJ1-3; 7 nucleotides match TRBD1. J lost 4 bases, V lost 3 bases, and 6 bases had no gene match. Germline V gene data show CDR1 as LNHDA and CDR2 as SQIVND (reference sequence). The CDR3 totals 15 residues. Written as DNA, the CDR3 is TGTGCCAGTAGTATTTCGTACAGGGGCGGAAACACCATATATTTT. Residues: CASSISYRGGNTIYF.

This clone has only a few counts. CDR3 sequence (DNA): TGTGCCAGTAGCGGGGGCCTTAACACCGGGGAGCTGTTTTTT. Its translation: CASSGGLNTGELFF. V gene TRBV7-9 combines with J gene TRBJ2-2; 9 nucleotides align to TRBD2. The V gene's germline CDR1 is SEHNR and CDR2 FQNEAQ (reference sequence). The V segment lost 9 bases and the J segment 2 bases; nucleotides outside the gene matches: 4. CDR3 length: 14 amino acids.

V gene TRBV7-8 combines with J gene TRBJ2-7; TRBD2 agrees at 8 bases. CDR1 and CDR2 from the germline V gene are SGHVS and FQNEAQ. V was pared by 3 bases and J by 3 bases, with 4 bases of the junction left unmatched. CDR3 length equals 14 residues. CDR3 bases: TGTGCCAGCAGCTTTACGGGACTAGTCTACGAGCAGTACTTC. Protein sequence: CASSFTGLVYEQYF.

This clone was observed once. CDR3 coding DNA: TGTGCCAGCAGTTTGGACAGGGAGTATGGCTACACCTTC. Protein product: CASSLDREYGYTF. The V gene is TRBV6-1, the J gene TRBJ1-2; 8 nucleotides agree with TRBD1. CDR1 is MNHNS, CDR2 SASEGT, per germline. The V segment lost 5 bases and the J segment 5 bases; nucleotides outside the gene matches: 4. The CDR3 is 13 amino acids.

The chain is built from TRBV10-2 and TRBJ2-6; 7 nucleotides agree with TRBD2. The CDR3 covers 15 residues. The junction had 2 bases not matched to a gene; V was cut back by 6 bases and J by 0 bases. Germline V gives CDR1 WSHSY, CDR2 SAAADI. This chain's CDR3 is CASRGGSSGANVLTF. The CDR3 DNA reads TGCGCCAGCAGGGGAGGGAGCTCTGGGGCCAACGTCCTGACTTTC.

Comment on this clone: The junction shows a germline mismatch at one end, possibly a read error. This sample also contains other DNA sequences that code for the same CDR3. The rearrangement links TRBV15 to TRBJ2-5, with TRBD1 matching over 8 bases. The CDR3 has 15 amino acids. Germline assignment: CDR1 LNHNV and CDR2 YYDKDF (reference sequence). The CDR3 is CATSSRQGQQETQYF. In DNA, the CDR3 is TGCGCCACCAGCAGTCGACAGGGGCAACAAGAGACCCAGTACTTC.

This chain links TRBV5-6 with TRBJ2-2; 7 nucleotides match TRBD1. CDR1 is SGHDT and CDR2 is YYEEEE in the germline V gene. The V gene end was trimmed by 1 base and the J gene end by 7 bases; junction bases not matched to a gene: 10. The length of the CDR3 is 16 residues. In DNA form, the CDR3 reads TGTGCCAGCAGCTTGCTTGCAGGGGGTTTTATCGGGGAGCTGTTTTTT. This translates into CASSLLAGGFIGELFF.

The rearrangement links TRBV6-1 to TRBJ1-2, with 8 positions matching TRBD1. Germline CDR1 MNHNS, CDR2 SASEGT. Losses at the gene ends were 5 bases for V and 3 bases for J; bases not matched to a gene: 8. The CDR3 totals 15 residues. The CDR3 sequence is CASSPPGGLDYGYTF. The CDR3 DNA follows: TGTGCCAGCAGTCCCCCAGGGGGCTTGGACTATGGCTACACCTTC.

This chain joins TRBV18 and TRBJ1-2; tentatively, D is TRBD1 (6 bases). The germline V gene encodes CDR1 KGHSH and CDR2 LQKENI. The CDR3 has 16 amino acids. V lost 0 bases and J lost 5, with 16 bases in between. CDR3 DNA sequence: TGTGCCAGCTCACCACCGAAGGGCAGGGGACCGTATGGCTACACCTTC. Protein: CASSPPKGRGPYGYTF.

V gene TRBV14 combines with J gene TRBJ2-1; 8 nucleotides align to TRBD2. Germline assignment: CDR1 SGHDN and CDR2 FVKESK. V lost 4 bases to trimming and J lost 6 bases; unmatched junction nucleotides: 8. The CDR3 is 15 residues long. This chain's CDR3 is CASSLSAGGANEQFF. The DNA for the CDR3 is TGTGCCAGCAGCCTCTCCGCCGGGGGGGCCAATGAGCAGTTCTTC.

The chain links TRBV19 to TRBJ1-6, with a tentative D call TRBD1 (6 bases). Germline CDR1 and CDR2: LNHDA and SQIVND (reference sequence). This CDR3 region has 16 residues. V was shortened by 4 bases and J by 4 bases, with 14 bases between the two germline ends. The CDR3 DNA reads TGTGCCAGTAGTACCAAACAAGGGACATATAATTCACCCCTCCACTTT. Amino acids: CASSTKQGTYNSPLHF.

The CDR3, as DNA: TGTGCCAGCAGGGCCTGGGACAGGGACGAGCAGTACTTC. It translates to CASRAWDRDEQYF. This sequence joins TRBV6-6 and TRBJ2-7; 9 positions match TRBD1. Germline trimming cut 6 bases from V and 5 bases from J; bases unmatched to any gene: 5. In germline, CDR1 is MNHNY, CDR2 SVGAGI (reference sequence). The CDR3 is made up of 13 amino acids.

This clone has only one observation. The chain carries TRBV19 and TRBJ2-7; TRBD1 matches 8 bases. The V and J ends lost 2 bases and 2 bases, in that order; junction bases with no gene match: 23. This CDR3 has 21 residues. CDR1 and CDR2 from the germline V gene are LNHDA and SQIVND (reference sequence). CDR3 nucleotides: TGTGCCAGTAGTATAATATTTCAGATCCGGGACAGGCCGTCATATACCTACGAGCAGTACTTC. Amino acid sequence: CASSIIFQIRDRPSYTYEQYF.

This clone came up a few times. The V call is TRBV19, the J call TRBJ2-7, with 7 nucleotides matching TRBD2. The germline gives CDR1 LNHDA, CDR2 SQIVND (reference sequence). V trimming: 5 bases; J trimming: 2 bases; junction bases outside the gene matches: 3. The CDR3 has 13 residues. The CDR3 DNA reads as TGTGCCAGTAGTTCCGGGACTACCTACGAGCAGTACTTC. Protein product: CASSSGTTYEQYF. The full variable domain, in which reference TRBV19 and TRBJ2-7 provide the parts outside the CDR3, is DGGITQSPKYLFRKEGQNVTLSCEQNLNHDAMYWYRQDPGQGLRLIYYSQIVNDFQKGDIAEGYSVSREKKESFPLTVTSAQKNPTAFYLCASSSGTTYEQYFGPGTRLTVT.

The rearrangement joins TRBV30 to TRBJ1-5; TRBD1 might be the D (5 bases). CDR3 length: 13 amino acids. Trimming left V 1 base short and J 3 bases short, with 7 bases between. Germline V gene sequence: CDR1 GTSNPN, CDR2 SVGIG (reference sequence). CDR3 protein: CAWSGGVNQPQHF. CDR3 sequence (DNA): TGTGCCTGGAGTGGGGGGGTCAATCAGCCCCAGCATTTT.

V usage is TRBV5-6 and J usage is TRBJ1-2, with TRBD1 matching over 8 bases. V lost 4 bases to trimming and J lost 7 bases; unmatched junction nucleotides: 12. The CDR3 is made up of 15 amino acids. Germline CDR1 is SGHDT and CDR2 is YYEEEE. CDR3 DNA sequence: TGTGCCAGCAGCCCGTTGGAGGACAGGGCAAGTGGCTACACCTTC. Protein: CASSPLEDRASGYTF.

The chain couples TRBV7-2 to TRBJ1-2, with TRBD1 identical over 8 bases. The CDR3 is 16 amino acids. Trimming took 6 bases from V and 5 from J; bases not matched to a gene: 14. Germline V gives CDR1 SGHTA, CDR2 FQGNSA. CDR3 in amino acids: CASRVTGDGMRYGYTF. The CDR3 nucleotides read TGTGCCAGCAGAGTGACAGGGGATGGGATGCGATATGGCTACACCTTC.

The rearrangement joins TRBV5-1 to TRBJ1-2; the match to TRBD1 covers 9 bases. The V and J ends lost 3 bases and 0 bases, in that order; junction bases with no gene match: 9. Looked up from germline, CDR1 is SGHRS and CDR2 is YFSETQ. The CDR3 extends over 17 amino acids. The CDR3 loop reads CASSSRDRALPNYGYTF. In nucleotides, the CDR3 is TGCGCCAGCAGCTCGCGGGACAGGGCCCTCCCTAACTATGGCTACACCTTC.

The gene calls are TRBV6-4 and TRBJ2-3, with D possibly TRBD1 on 5 matching bases. Per germline, CDR1 MRHNA and CDR2 SNTAGT. This CDR3 spans 14 amino acids. The ends were cut back, 5 bases at V and 5 bases at J, with 14 bases in the middle. CDR3 in DNA: TGTGCCAGCAGTCTCAATGCAGGGAAAGATACGCAGTATTTT. Translating it yields CASSLNAGKDTQYF.

The rearrangement joins TRBV7-9 to TRBJ1-2, with D unclear. The germline gives CDR1 SEHNR, CDR2 FQNEAQ (reference sequence). The V and J ends lost 2 bases and 8 bases respectively, with 15 bases between them. CDR3 length: 14 residues. DNA for the CDR3: TGTGCCAGCAGCTTACGTGCAGCAGAGGGAGGCTACACCTTC. Protein sequence: CASSLRAAEGGYTF. Full variable domain (rest looked up from reference TRBV7-9 and TRBJ1-2): DTGVSQNPRHKITKRGQNVTFRCDPISEHNRLYWYRQTLGQGPEFLTYFQNEAQLEKSRLLSDRFSAERPKGSFSTLEIQRTEQGDSAMYLCASSLRAAEGGYTFGSGTRLTVV.

The chain recombines TRBV27 with TRBJ2-5; 11 nucleotides align to TRBD1. Per the germline V gene, CDR1 is MNHEY and CDR2 is SMNVEV (reference sequence). V lost 7 bases, J lost 1 base, and 11 bases stayed unmatched. The CDR3 consists of 17 residues. For the CDR3, the DNA is TGTGCCAGCATTCGGCGTTGGGACAGGGGGGTCCAAGAGACCCAGTACTTC. As protein: CASIRRWDRGVQETQYF.